In its sample, the clone carrying this TCR beta chain was seen once. The sample has other DNA sequences that encode this CDR3 too. Data came from immunoSEQ multiplex PCR; TCRdb stores just in-frame clones and leaves some out. The data show more than 2 million clones, about 95% seen once. This sample stems from a study of shared clonotypes between healthy human individuals. Naive CD8 isolation took CD45RO-negative cells positively selected for CCR7 and excluded terminally differentiated effector memory CD45RA+ cells. The sequenced material came from naive CD8+ T cells sorted from blood. This receptor was identified in a man younger than 30 in good health.

The DNA for the CDR3 is TGTGCCAGCAGTTCGGGACAGGGCACAGATACGCAGTATTTT. Amino acids: CASSSGQGTDTQYF. The chain links TRBV27 to TRBJ2-3, with TRBD1 matching over 8 bases. This CDR3 spans 14 amino acids. CDR1 and CDR2 from the germline V gene are MNHEY and SMNVEV (reference sequence). J gave up 1 base and V 4 bases, and 1 base lay outside the gene matches.